The next 27 T cell receptor beta chains were all read from a single sample in a study of cytomegalovirus exposure and HLA in healthy donors (dated by TCRdb to about 2017). The protocol used for the library was the immunoSEQ multiplex PCR assay. What TCRdb holds here is the immuneACCESS table cut down to in-frame rearrangements. Part of the clones is not present; checked against another copy, under half of the missing clones reflect an unresolved V gene, and the others are unexplained. The sample table shows approximately 140,000 clones, and almost 85% are seen once. Together, the top ten hold over 1.3% of the sample. Sequenced input: PBMCs. All receptors come from a woman in her twenties or thirties in good health and CMV-seronegative.

The chain is built from TRBV2 and TRBJ2-7; TRBD2 matches at 7 bases. Germline-derived CDR1 and CDR2 are SNHLY and FYNNEI. This CDR3 comprises 15 residues. The V segment lost 3 bases and the J segment 0 bases; nucleotides outside the gene matches: 5. The chain's CDR3 is CASSDFGGSSYEQYF. CDR3 sequence (DNA): TGTGCCAGCAGTGATTTCGGGGGGAGCTCCTACGAGCAGTACTTC.

This clone was counted a few times. CDR3 sequence reads: CASSERYSEGTQYF. The DNA for the CDR3 is TGTGCCAGCAGTGAGAGGTACTCAGAGGGGACCCAGTACTTC. This rearrangement joins TRBV2 to TRBJ2-5, with a tentative D call TRBD2 (5 bases). In germline, CDR1 is SNHLY, CDR2 FYNNEI. CDR3 length equals 14 residues. V was cut by 3 bases and J by 7 bases, with 15 bases left in between.

This chain joins TRBV5-1 and TRBJ1-1; 7 nucleotides match TRBD1. After removal of 3 bases from V and 3 bases from J, the junction contained 5 bases not matched to a gene. CDR3 size: 14 residues. CDR1 SGHRS and CDR2 YFSETQ come from the germline V gene. Here the CDR3 reads CASSSLTGDTEAFF. The CDR3 nucleotides read TGCGCCAGCAGCTCTTTAACAGGGGACACTGAAGCTTTCTTT.

V gene TRBV28 combines with J gene TRBJ2-4; D remains ambiguous. With 7 bases removed from V and 0 bases from J, the gap between germline ends came to 7 bases. CDR1 is MDHEN and CDR2 is SYDVKM in the germline V gene. The CDR3 runs to 13 residues. CDR3 protein: CASNQLAKNIQYF. The CDR3 region has the DNA TGTGCCAGCAACCAACTAGCCAAAAACATTCAGTACTTC.

The chain combines TRBV28 with TRBJ1-2, with a weak D call TRBD1 (5 bases). There are 16 residues in the CDR3. V was pared by 2 bases and J by 1 base, with 14 bases between. Germline V gene lookup returns CDR1 MDHEN and CDR2 SYDVKM. CDR3 DNA sequence: TGTGCCAGCAGTTTAGGAGGGGCGAGGGGTAACTATGGCTACACCTTC. Translation gives CASSLGGARGNYGYTF.

CDR3 DNA: TGTGCCAGCAGCGTACAAGAGACCCAGTACTTC. This translates into CASSVQETQYF. V gene TRBV7-9 combines with J gene TRBJ2-5; D gene ambiguous. Germline V gives CDR1 SEHNR, CDR2 FQNEAQ (reference sequence). This CDR3 is built from 11 residues. Trimming shortened V by 5 bases and J by 2 bases, and 3 bases separated the two germline ends.

This clone was found a few times. The CDR3 here is CASSVWWDRANSPLHF. Written as DNA, the CDR3 is TGTGCCAGCAGCGTCTGGTGGGACAGGGCTAATTCACCCCTCCACTTT. The V and J genes are TRBV5-8 and TRBJ1-6, with 9 bases fitting TRBD1. Germline CDR1 and CDR2: SGHTS and YDEGEE. This CDR3 comprises 16 residues. J lost 6 bases, V lost 4 bases, and 8 bases had no gene match.

The rearrangement joins TRBV25-1 to TRBJ2-2; TRBD2 matches 8 bases. The CDR3 consists of 15 residues. From germline, CDR1 is MGHDK and CDR2 SYGVNS. Unmatched junction bases numbered 5, after V lost 5 bases and J lost 3 bases. The CDR3 spells CASSPTRGDTGELFF. CDR3 nucleotide sequence: TGTGCCAGCAGTCCGACGCGGGGGGACACCGGGGAGCTGTTTTTT.

The V gene is TRBV7-3, the J gene TRBJ2-1; a possible D gene is TRBD2 (5 bases). V was cut by 5 bases and J by 7 bases, with 12 bases left in between. This CDR3 comprises 13 residues. Germline V CDR1 and CDR2: SGHTA, FQGTGA. DNA of the CDR3: TGTGCCAGCAGCGCTCCTGGGAGAAATGAGCAGTTCTTC. Translated, it gives CASSAPGRNEQFF.

The chain carries TRBV7-8 and TRBJ1-2, with 7 bases matching TRBD1. V was pared by 5 bases and J by 6 bases, with 6 bases of the junction left unmatched. CDR3 length: 13 amino acids. The germline V gene has CDR1 SGHVS and CDR2 FQNEAQ. In DNA form, the CDR3 reads TGTGCCAGCAGCCCTCACAGGGGCAATGGCTACACCTTC. It specifies CASSPHRGNGYTF. The whole variable domain, remainder taken from reference TRBV7-8 and TRBJ1-2, is GAGVSQSPRYKVAKRGQDVALRCDPISGHVSLFWYQQALGQGPEFLTYFQNEAQLDKSGLPSDRFFAERPEGSVSTLKIQRTQQEDSAVYLCASSPHRGNGYTFGSGTRLTVV.

The rearrangement uses TRBV9 and TRBJ1-2; D gene unclear. Trimming shortened V by 2 bases and J by 3 bases, and 11 bases separated the two germline ends. The CDR3 covers 14 residues. Germline loops: CDR1 SGDLS, CDR2 YYNGEE. CDR3 DNA: TGTGCCAGCAGCGTCACCGGGTCTCACTATGGCTACACCTTC. This sequence encodes CASSVTGSHYGYTF.

The CDR3 nucleotides are TGTGCCAGCAGTGGACTGCGGAGGAACACTGAAGCTTTCTTT. This translates into CASSGLRRNTEAFF. The chain has TRBV5-6 and TRBJ1-1; no clear D gene. The V gene lost 5 bases and the J gene lost 1 base, with 12 bases spanning the gap. Germline loops: CDR1 SGHDT, CDR2 YYEEEE. The CDR3 extends over 14 amino acids.

This clone was seen a handful of times. Written as DNA, the CDR3 is TGCAGCGTTGAAGTTGGCGGAGGAGAGACCCAGTACTTC. Translated: CSVEVGGGETQYF. The chain recombines TRBV29-1 with TRBJ2-5; D possibly corresponds to TRBD2 (5 bases). Germline V gives CDR1 SQVTM, CDR2 ANQGSEA. The CDR3 runs 13 residues. V lost 1 base, J lost 4 bases, and 10 bases lay in between.

The genes are TRBV29-1 and TRBJ1-1; no definite D call. The CDR3 totals 16 residues. V was trimmed by 5 bases and J by 0 bases, leaving 19 bases between them. The germline V gene has CDR1 SQVTM and CDR2 ANQGSEA. CDR3 DNA: TGCAGCGTTCCCCCCCAAAACGAGATTTTGAACACTGAAGCTTTCTTT. This gives the protein CSVPPQNEILNTEAFF.

The chain couples TRBV5-1 to TRBJ1-2, with 7 positions matching TRBD1. J was trimmed by 7 bases and V by 1 base; bases with no gene match: 4. This CDR3 is built from 13 residues. The germline gives CDR1 SGHRS, CDR2 YFSETQ. The CDR3 loop is CASSLTGEGGYTF. CDR3 DNA: TGCGCCAGCAGCTTGACAGGGGAAGGTGGCTACACCTTC. Filled out from reference TRBV5-1 and TRBJ1-2, the complete variable domain reads KAGVTQTPRYLIKTRGQQVTLSCSPISGHRSVSWYQQTPGQGLQFLFEYFSETQRNKGNFPGRFSGRQFSNSRSEMNVSTLELGDSALYLCASSLTGEGGYTFGSGTRLTVV.

This chain joins TRBV5-5 and TRBJ1-6; no reliable D call. This CDR3 contains 16 residues. V lost 2 bases and J 4 bases, leaving 13 bases between the germline ends. From germline, CDR1 is SGHKS and CDR2 YYEKEE (reference sequence). The CDR3 nucleotides are TGTGCCAGCAGCTTTCGAGACACCCTGTATAATTCACCCCTCCACTTT. It yields the protein CASSFRDTLYNSPLHF.

The V and J genes are TRBV7-2 and TRBJ2-1; 9 bases agree with TRBD1. Germline V lookup: CDR1 SGHTA, CDR2 FQGNSA. This CDR3 is built from 14 residues. V dropped 4 bases and J dropped 5; count of bases not matched to a gene: 3. CDR3 sequence reads: CASSSRTGDNEQFF. In DNA, the CDR3 is TGTGCCAGCAGCTCGAGGACAGGGGACAATGAGCAGTTCTTC. Complete variable domain (other parts from reference TRBV7-2 and TRBJ2-1): GAGVSQSPSNKVTEKGKDVELRCDPISGHTALYWYRQSLGQGLEFLIYFQGNSAPDKSGLPSDRFSAERTGGSVSTLTIQRTQQEDSAVYLCASSSRTGDNEQFFGPGTRLTVL.

The table lists this clone with a count of one. The chain couples TRBV27 to TRBJ1-1, with 8 bases identical to TRBD1. V lost 3 bases and J lost 1; bases outside the gene matches: 1. Germline assignment: CDR1 MNHEY and CDR2 SMNVEV (reference sequence). The CDR3 sequence is 14 residues long. CDR3 region: CASSFRGRNTEAFF. CDR3 nucleotide sequence: TGTGCCAGCAGTTTCAGGGGGCGGAACACTGAAGCTTTCTTT.

This clone was counted once. The chain uses TRBV7-2 and TRBJ1-6; D possibly corresponds to TRBD1 (6 bases). Trimming removed 4 bases at V and 0 bases at J, with 13 bases between. This CDR3 comprises 17 residues. The germline V gene encodes CDR1 SGHTA and CDR2 FQGNSA. The CDR3 coding sequence is TGTGCCAGCAGCTCACAGACAGGTCTCTCCTATAATTCACCCCTCCACTTT. It is translated as CASSSQTGLSYNSPLHF.

The chain links TRBV11-3 to TRBJ2-2; D unresolved. This CDR3 spans 13 amino acids. Trimming took off 0 bases at V and 6 bases at J, with 5 bases between the two ends. The germline V gene encodes CDR1 SGHNT and CDR2 YENEEA. The CDR3 coding sequence is TGTGCCAGCAGCTTAGATCGAGCCGGGGAGCTGTTTTTT. Translated, it gives CASSLDRAGELFF. Looking up the rest from reference TRBV11-3 and TRBJ2-2 gives the full variable domain: EAGVVQSPRYKIIEKKQPVAFWCNPISGHNTLYWYLQNLGQGPELLIRYENEEAVDDSQLPKDRFSAERLKGVDSTLKIQPAELGDSAVYLCASSLDRAGELFFGEGSRLTVL.

The J gene is TRBJ2-7, the V gene TRBV5-4, with 13 bases that match TRBD2. This CDR3 contains 14 residues. V trimming: 3 bases; J trimming: 12 bases; junction bases outside the gene matches: 9. From germline, CDR1 is SGHNT and CDR2 YYREEE (reference sequence). The CDR3 DNA sequence: TGTGCCAGCAGCTCCCGGACTAGCGGGGGCCCCAGGTACTTC. Its translation: CASSSRTSGGPRYF.

This clone has just one count. The chain couples TRBV9 to TRBJ2-5, with D perhaps TRBD1 (7 bases). The CDR3 covers 14 residues. Trimming removed 4 bases at V and 7 bases at J, with 17 bases between. Germline V lookup: CDR1 SGDLS, CDR2 YYNGEE. The CDR3 here is CASSQGGLGGTQYF. CDR3 nucleotides: TGTGCCAGCAGCCAGGGGGGACTTGGAGGGACCCAGTACTTC. Filled out from reference TRBV9 and TRBJ2-5, the complete variable domain reads DSGVTQTPKHLITATGQRVTLRCSPRSGDLSVYWYQQSLDQGLQFLIQYYNGEERAKGNILERFSAQQFPDLHSELNLSSLELGDSALYFCASSQGGLGGTQYFGPGTRLLVL.

The J gene is TRBJ1-6, the V gene TRBV7-2; possible D gene TRBD1, 5 bases. Trimming removed 8 bases at V and 6 bases at J, with 14 bases between. Germline CDR1 reads SGHTA; CDR2 reads FQGNSA. The CDR3 runs 14 residues. CDR3 nucleotides: TGTGCCAGCGCCCTAGGGGAACGTAATTCACCCCTCCACTTT. Residues: CASALGERNSPLHF.

This sequence joins TRBV10-3 and TRBJ1-6; the match to TRBD1 covers 10 bases. The V segment lost 3 bases and the J segment 10 bases; nucleotides outside the gene matches: 6. Germline V gene sequence: CDR1 ENHRY, CDR2 SYGVKD. This CDR3 is 15 amino acids long. CDR3 bases: TGTGCCATCAGTGACTCCGGGACAGGGGAGTCACCCCTCCACTTT. It yields the protein CAISDSGTGESPLHF.

CDR3 protein: CASSFGPGVGNTIYF. The CDR3 nucleotides read TGTGCCAGCAGCTTTGGCCCAGGGGTCGGAAACACCATATATTTT. The chain has TRBV7-2 and TRBJ1-3, with D possibly matching TRBD1 (6 bases). The CDR3 has 15 amino acids. The ends were cut back, 3 bases at V and 4 bases at J, with 13 bases in the middle. The germline gives CDR1 SGHTA, CDR2 FQGNSA.

The chain is built from TRBV7-2 and TRBJ1-2; D unresolved. CDR1 SGHTA and CDR2 FQGNSA come from the germline V gene. The CDR3 is 13 amino acids. The V and J ends lost 1 base and 5 bases respectively, with 8 bases between them. CDR3 coding DNA: TGTGCCAGCAGCTTAGAAGCTATGTATGGCTACACCTTC. Translating it yields CASSLEAMYGYTF.

This clone came up a few times. CDR3 sequence: CASSLTGRRETQYF. The CDR3 nucleotides read TGTGCCAGCAGCTTGACAGGGAGGCGGGAGACCCAGTACTTC. The chain recombines TRBV2 with TRBJ2-5; D perhaps matches TRBD1 (7 bases). Between the trimmed V and J ends, which lost 6 bases and 5 bases, there was a span of 16 bases. The CDR3 is 14 residues long. Per the germline V gene, CDR1 is SNHLY and CDR2 is FYNNEI.